A selection of T cell receptor beta chains follows, all from one sample in a study of cytomegalovirus exposure and HLA in healthy donors. Produced via immunoSEQ multiplex PCR; TCRdb's table is partial and in-frame only. The profile shows some 200,000 clones, almost 70% of them singletons. Sequencing was carried out using PBMCs. All receptors come from a man between 40 and 49 years old in good health and CMV-seropositive. Each CDR3 is given with its conserved first and last residue. Fields, in order: V gene, D gene, J gene, CDR3 DNA, CDR3 protein. D genes are given only for firm matches.

v_call: TRBV4-1; d_call: -; j_call: TRBJ2-2; cdr3_nt: TGCGCCAGCAGCCTCGGTGACGGGGAGCTGTTTTTT; cdr3_aa: CASSLGDGELFF
v_call: TRBV5-4; d_call: -; j_call: TRBJ1-3; cdr3_nt: TGTGCCAGCAGCTTCGGCGGGTCCTCCTCTGGAAACACCATATATTTT; cdr3_aa: CASSFGGSSSGNTIYF
v_call: TRBV7-2; d_call: -; j_call: TRBJ2-7; cdr3_nt: TGTGCCAGCAGCTTAGCGGGGGCCCTGCGCGGACACGAGCAGTACTTC; cdr3_aa: CASSLAGALRGHEQYF
v_call: TRBV18; d_call: -; j_call: TRBJ2-7; cdr3_nt: TGTGCCAGCTCACCGGGGTCTAAGGACAGATTCTACGAGCAGTACTTC; cdr3_aa: CASSPGSKDRFYEQYF
v_call: TRBV4-1; d_call: TRBD1; j_call: TRBJ1-2; cdr3_nt: TGCGCCAGCAGCCAAGGGGACAGTTATGGCTACACCTTC; cdr3_aa: CASSQGDSYGYTF
v_call: TRBV11-1; d_call: TRBD1; j_call: TRBJ2-1; cdr3_nt: TGTGCCAGCAGCTTAGATAGGGACAGCTCCTACAATGAGCAGTTCTTC; cdr3_aa: CASSLDRDSSYNEQFF
v_call: TRBV6-5; d_call: -; j_call: TRBJ2-7; cdr3_nt: TGTGCCAGCAAAGCGACGGAGGGAGATCGAGGGGAGCAGTACTTC; cdr3_aa: CASKATEGDRGEQYF
v_call: TRBV9; d_call: TRBD2; j_call: TRBJ2-2; cdr3_nt: TGTGCCAGCAGCGTGGGACTAGCGGGGAACACCGGGGAGCTGTTTTTT; cdr3_aa: CASSVGLAGNTGELFF
v_call: TRBV5-4; d_call: TRBD2; j_call: TRBJ2-5; cdr3_nt: TGTGCCAGCAGCTTGCTCGCGGGGGGGGGAGAGACCCAGTACTTC; cdr3_aa: CASSLLAGGGETQYF
v_call: TRBV7-2; d_call: TRBD2; j_call: TRBJ2-1; cdr3_nt: TGTGCCAGCAGCTCAGCGGGGGGATCATACAATGAGCAGTTCTTC; cdr3_aa: CASSSAGGSYNEQFF
v_call: TRBV19; d_call: TRBD1; j_call: TRBJ2-5; cdr3_nt: TGTGCCAGTAGTTCGCGGACAGGGGAGGAGACCCAGTACTTC; cdr3_aa: CASSSRTGEETQYF
v_call: TRBV11-1; d_call: TRBD1; j_call: TRBJ1-1; cdr3_nt: TGTGCCAGCAGCGTAACCCTGACAGGGGGCCCCTCCACTGAAGCTTTCTTT; cdr3_aa: CASSVTLTGGPSTEAFF
v_call: TRBV4-1; d_call: TRBD1; j_call: TRBJ2-7; cdr3_nt: TGCGCCAGCTCCGGACAGGGTTCCTACGAGCAGTACTTC; cdr3_aa: CASSGQGSYEQYF
v_call: TRBV6-5; d_call: -; j_call: TRBJ2-2; cdr3_nt: TGTGCCAGCAGTTTAGCCGGGGAGCTGTTTTTT; cdr3_aa: CASSLAGELFF
v_call: TRBV19; d_call: -; j_call: TRBJ1-2; cdr3_nt: TGTGCCAGTAGTATAGAGAACGGCTATGGCTACACCTTC; cdr3_aa: CASSIENGYGYTF
v_call: TRBV4-2; d_call: -; j_call: TRBJ1-1; cdr3_nt: TGTGCCAGCAGCCAAGTGATGGTTGTCGGCACTGAAGCTTTCTTT; cdr3_aa: CASSQVMVVGTEAFF